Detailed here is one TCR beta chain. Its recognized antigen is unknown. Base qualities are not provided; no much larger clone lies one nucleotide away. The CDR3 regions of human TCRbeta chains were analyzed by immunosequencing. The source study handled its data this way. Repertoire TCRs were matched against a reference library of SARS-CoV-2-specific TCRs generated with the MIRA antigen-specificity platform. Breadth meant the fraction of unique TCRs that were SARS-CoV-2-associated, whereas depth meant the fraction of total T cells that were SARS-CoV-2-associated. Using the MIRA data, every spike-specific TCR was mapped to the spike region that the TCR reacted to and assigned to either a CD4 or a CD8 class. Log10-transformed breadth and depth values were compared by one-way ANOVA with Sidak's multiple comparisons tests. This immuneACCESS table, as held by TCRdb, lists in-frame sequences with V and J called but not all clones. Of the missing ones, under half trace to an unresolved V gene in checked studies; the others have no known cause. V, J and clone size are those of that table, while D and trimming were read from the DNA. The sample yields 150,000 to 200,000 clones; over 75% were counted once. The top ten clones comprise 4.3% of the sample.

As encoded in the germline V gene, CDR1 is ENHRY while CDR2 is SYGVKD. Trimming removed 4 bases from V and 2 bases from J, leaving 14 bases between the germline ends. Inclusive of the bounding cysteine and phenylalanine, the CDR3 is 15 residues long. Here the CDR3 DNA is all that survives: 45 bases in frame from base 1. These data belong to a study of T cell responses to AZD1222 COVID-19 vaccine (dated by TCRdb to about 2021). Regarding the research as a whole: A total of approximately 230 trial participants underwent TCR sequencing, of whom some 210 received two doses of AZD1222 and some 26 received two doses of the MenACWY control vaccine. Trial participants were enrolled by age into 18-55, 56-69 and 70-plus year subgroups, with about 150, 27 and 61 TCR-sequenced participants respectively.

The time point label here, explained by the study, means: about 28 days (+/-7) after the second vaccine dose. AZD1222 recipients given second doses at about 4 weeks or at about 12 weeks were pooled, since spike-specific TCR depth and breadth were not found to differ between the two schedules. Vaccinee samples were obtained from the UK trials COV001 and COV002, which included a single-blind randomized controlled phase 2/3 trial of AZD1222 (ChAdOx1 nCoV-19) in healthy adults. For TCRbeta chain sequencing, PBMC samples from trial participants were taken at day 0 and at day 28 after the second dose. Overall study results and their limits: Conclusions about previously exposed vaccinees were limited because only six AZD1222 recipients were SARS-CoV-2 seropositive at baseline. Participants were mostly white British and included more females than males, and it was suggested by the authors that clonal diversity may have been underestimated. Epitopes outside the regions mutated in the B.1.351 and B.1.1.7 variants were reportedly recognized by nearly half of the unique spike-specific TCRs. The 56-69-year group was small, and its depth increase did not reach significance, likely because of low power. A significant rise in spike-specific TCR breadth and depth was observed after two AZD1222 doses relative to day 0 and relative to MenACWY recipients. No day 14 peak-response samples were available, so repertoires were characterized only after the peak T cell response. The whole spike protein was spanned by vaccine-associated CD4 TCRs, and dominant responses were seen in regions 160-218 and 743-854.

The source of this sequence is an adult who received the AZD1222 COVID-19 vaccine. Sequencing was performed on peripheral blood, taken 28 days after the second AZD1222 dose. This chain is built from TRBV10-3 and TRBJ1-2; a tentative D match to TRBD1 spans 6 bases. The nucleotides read TGTGCCATCAGTGGAATGGACAGCTCCAACTATGGCTACACCTTC. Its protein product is CAISGMDSSNYGYTF.